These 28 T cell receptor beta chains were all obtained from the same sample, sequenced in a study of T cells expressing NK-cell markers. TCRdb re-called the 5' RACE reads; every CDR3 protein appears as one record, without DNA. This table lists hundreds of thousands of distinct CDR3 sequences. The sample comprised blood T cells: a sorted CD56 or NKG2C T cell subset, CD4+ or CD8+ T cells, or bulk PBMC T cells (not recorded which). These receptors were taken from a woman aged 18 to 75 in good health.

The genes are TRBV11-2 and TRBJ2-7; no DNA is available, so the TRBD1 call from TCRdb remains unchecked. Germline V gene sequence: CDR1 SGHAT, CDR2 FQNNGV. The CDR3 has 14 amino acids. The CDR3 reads CASSYRTGGYEQYF.

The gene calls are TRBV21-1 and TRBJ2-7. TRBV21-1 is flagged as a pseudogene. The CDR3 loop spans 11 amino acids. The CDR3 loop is CASSRVGEQYF.

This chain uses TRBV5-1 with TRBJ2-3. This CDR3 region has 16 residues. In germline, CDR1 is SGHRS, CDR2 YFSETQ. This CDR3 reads CASSLAFGRSTDTQYF.

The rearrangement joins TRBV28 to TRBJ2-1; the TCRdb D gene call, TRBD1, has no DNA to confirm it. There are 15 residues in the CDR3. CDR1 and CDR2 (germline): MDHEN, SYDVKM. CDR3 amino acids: CASSNFGGTYNEQFF.

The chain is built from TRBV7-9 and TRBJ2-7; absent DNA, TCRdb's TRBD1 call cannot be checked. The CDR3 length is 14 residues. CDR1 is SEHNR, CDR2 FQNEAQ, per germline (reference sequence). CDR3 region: CASSLGQGSHEQYF.

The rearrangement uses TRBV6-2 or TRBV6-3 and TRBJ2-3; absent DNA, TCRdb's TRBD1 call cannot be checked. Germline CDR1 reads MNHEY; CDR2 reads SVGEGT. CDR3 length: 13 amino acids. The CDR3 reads CASSRMTGSGQYF.

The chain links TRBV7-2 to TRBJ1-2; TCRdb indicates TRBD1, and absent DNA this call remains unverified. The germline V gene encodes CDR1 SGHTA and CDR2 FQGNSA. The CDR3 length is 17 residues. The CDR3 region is CASSSPGQGEANYGYTF.

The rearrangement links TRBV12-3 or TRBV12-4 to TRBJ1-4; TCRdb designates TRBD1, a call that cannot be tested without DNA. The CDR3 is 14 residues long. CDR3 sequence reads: CASSAGPWGEKLFF.

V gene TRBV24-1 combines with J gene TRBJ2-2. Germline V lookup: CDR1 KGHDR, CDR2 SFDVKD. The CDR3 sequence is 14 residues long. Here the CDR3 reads CATSANYYTGELFF.

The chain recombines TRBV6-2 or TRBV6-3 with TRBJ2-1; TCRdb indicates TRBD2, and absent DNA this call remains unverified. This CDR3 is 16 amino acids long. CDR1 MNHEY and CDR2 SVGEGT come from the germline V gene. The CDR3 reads CASSTGTSGRLYEQFF.

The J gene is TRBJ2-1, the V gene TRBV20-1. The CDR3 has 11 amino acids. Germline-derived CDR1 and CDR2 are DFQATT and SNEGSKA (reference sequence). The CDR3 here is CSAIGINEQFF.

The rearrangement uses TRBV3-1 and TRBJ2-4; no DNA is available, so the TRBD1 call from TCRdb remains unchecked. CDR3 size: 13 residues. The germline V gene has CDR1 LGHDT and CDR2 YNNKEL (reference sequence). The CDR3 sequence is CASSRGSENIQYF.

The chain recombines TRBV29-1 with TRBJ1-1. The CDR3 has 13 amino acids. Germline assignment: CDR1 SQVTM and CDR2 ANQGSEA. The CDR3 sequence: CSVRPDTNTEAFF.

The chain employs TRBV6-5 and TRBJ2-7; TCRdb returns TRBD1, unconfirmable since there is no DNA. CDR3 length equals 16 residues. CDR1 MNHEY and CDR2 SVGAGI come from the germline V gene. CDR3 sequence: CASSNPSGTGAIEQYF.

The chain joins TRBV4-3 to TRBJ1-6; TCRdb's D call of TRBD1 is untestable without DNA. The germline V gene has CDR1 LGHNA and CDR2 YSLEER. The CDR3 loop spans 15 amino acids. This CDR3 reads CASSQDRQGDSPLHF.

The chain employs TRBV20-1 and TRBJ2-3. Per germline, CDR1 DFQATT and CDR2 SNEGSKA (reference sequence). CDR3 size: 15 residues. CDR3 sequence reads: CSAIHRTSSTDTQYF.

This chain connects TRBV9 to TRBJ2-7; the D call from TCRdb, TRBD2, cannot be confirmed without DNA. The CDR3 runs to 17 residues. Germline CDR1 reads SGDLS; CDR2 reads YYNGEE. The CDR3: CASSVGLAGRSSYEQYF.

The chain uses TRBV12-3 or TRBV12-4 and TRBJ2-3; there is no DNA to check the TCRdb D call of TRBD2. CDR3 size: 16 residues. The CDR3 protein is CASSFRAGVFPDTQYF.

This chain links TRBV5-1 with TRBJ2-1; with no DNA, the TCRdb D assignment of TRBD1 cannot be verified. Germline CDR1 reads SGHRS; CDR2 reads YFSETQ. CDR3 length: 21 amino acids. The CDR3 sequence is CASSLGVPGQGGKNSYNEQFF.

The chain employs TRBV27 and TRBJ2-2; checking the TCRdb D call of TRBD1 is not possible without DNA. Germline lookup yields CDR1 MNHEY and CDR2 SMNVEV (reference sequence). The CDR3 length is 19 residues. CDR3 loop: CASSSVPGQGRSGTGELFF.

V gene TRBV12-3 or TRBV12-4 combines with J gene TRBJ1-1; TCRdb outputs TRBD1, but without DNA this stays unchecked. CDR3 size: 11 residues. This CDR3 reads CASSLAPGAFF.

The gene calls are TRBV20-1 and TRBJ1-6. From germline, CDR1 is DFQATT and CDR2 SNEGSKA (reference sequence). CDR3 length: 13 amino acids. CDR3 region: CSAGRQADSPLHF.

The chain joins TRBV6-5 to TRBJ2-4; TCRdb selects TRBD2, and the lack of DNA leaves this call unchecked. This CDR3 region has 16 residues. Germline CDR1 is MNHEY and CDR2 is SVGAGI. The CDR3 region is CASSYEAGLAKNIQYF.

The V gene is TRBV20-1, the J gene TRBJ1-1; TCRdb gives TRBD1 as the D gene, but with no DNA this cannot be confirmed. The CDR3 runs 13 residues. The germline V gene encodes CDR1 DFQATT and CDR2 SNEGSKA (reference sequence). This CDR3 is CSARVVRGTEAFF.

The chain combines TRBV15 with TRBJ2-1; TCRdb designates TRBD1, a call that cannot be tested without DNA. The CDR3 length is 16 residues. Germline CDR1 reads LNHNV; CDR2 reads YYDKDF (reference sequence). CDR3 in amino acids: CATSRDLRGRLDEQFF. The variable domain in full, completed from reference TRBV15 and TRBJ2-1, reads DAMVIQNPRYQVTQFGKPVTLSCSQTLNHNVMYWYQQKSSQAPKLLFHYYDKDFNNEADTPDNFQSRRPNTSFCFLDIRSPGLGDTAMYLCATSRDLRGRLDEQFFGPGTRLTVL.

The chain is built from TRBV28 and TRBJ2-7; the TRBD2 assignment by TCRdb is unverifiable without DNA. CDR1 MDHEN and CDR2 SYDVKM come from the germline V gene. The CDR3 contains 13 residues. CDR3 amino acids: CASIRGGSHEQYF. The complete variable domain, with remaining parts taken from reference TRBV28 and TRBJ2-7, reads DVKVTQSSRYLVKRTGEKVFLECVQDMDHENMFWYRQDPGLGLRLIYFSYDVKMKEKGDIPEGYSVSREKKERFSLILESASTNQTSMYLCASIRGGSHEQYFGPGTRLTVT.

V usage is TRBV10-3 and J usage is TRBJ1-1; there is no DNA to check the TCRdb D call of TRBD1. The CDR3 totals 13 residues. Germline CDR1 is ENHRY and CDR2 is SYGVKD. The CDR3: CAISSDGDTEAFF.

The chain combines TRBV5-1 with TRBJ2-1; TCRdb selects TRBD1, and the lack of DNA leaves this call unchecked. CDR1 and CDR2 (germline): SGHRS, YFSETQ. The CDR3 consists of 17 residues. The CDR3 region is CASSRRGGGSSYNEQFF.